Below are 5 T cell receptor beta chains sequenced from a single sample in a study of Graves' ophthalmopathy and Graves' hyperthyroidism (dated by TCRdb to between 2018 and 2020). The data were produced on an Illumina HiSeq 2000. For repertoire sequencing, TCR beta CDR3 regions were amplified from RNA transcripts. HTBI primers and the Qiagen OneStep RT-PCR kit were used in a first-round RT-PCR, which was followed by a second-round multiplex PCR, size selection and purification. The public sequencing data were trimmed at Q25 with fastp and processed into clonotypes with MiXCR by TCRdb, which kept only in-frame beta chains. When rows share a CDR3 protein, they turn into one entry using the most common DNA and genes. The table for this sample lists more than 550,000 distinct CDR3 sequences; about 38% of them were counted only once. The ten largest clones take up 2.5% to 3.5% of the sample. The sequencing input was peripheral blood. All receptors come from an adult man with Graves' ophthalmopathy.

This chain connects TRBV20-1 to TRBJ1-1, with no clear D. The CDR3 totals 14 residues. Germline CDR1 reads DFQATT; CDR2 reads SNEGSKA (reference sequence). V lost 1 base, J lost 0 bases, and 9 bases lay in between. In nucleotides, the CDR3 is TGCAGTGCTAGAGGCCTAGGAATGAACACTGAAGCTTTCTTT. Encoded protein: CSARGLGMNTEAFF.

The sample holds a few counts of this clonotype. This rearrangement joins TRBV7-3 to TRBJ1-1; D ambiguous. This CDR3 contains 15 residues. The germline V gene encodes CDR1 SGHTA and CDR2 FQGTGA. V was pared by 0 bases and J by 0 bases, with 8 bases between. The CDR3 region is CASSLTPVLNTEAFF. CDR3 coding DNA: TGTGCCAGCAGCTTAACGCCAGTTTTGAACACTGAAGCTTTCTTT.

Ten or more counts support this clonotype. The V and J genes are TRBV27 and TRBJ1-6, with D perhaps matching TRBD1 (5 bases). V lost 5 bases to trimming and J lost 10 bases, with 15 bases between them. Germline V CDR1 and CDR2: MNHEY, SMNVEV (reference sequence). CDR3 length: 14 amino acids. The CDR3 bases are TGTGCCAGCAGTGCCTCAGGGTTGGGCTCACCCCTCCACTTT. It translates to CASSASGLGSPLHF.

The chain is built from TRBV7-9 and TRBJ1-5; the D gene is possibly TRBD1 (5 bases). The germline V and J ends were trimmed by 6 bases and 11 bases, with 20 bases remaining between them. Germline V gives CDR1 SEHNR, CDR2 FQNEAQ (reference sequence). The length of the CDR3 is 14 residues. In nucleotides, the CDR3 is TGTGCCAGCAGGAGGATCGGGACTAGCGAGACCCAGCATTTT. This codes for CASRRIGTSETQHF. The full variable domain, in which reference TRBV7-9 and TRBJ1-5 provide the parts outside the CDR3, is DTGVSQNPRHKITKRGQNVTFRCDPISEHNRLYWYRQTLGQGPEFLTYFQNEAQLEKSRLLSDRFSAERPKGSFSTLEIQRTEQGDSAMYLCASRRIGTSETQHFGDGTRLSIL.

The chain is built from TRBV11-3 and TRBJ2-7, with D perhaps TRBD2 (6 bases). V was cut by 1 base and J by 2 bases, with 12 bases left in between. Germline V gene data show CDR1 as SGHNT and CDR2 as YENEEA. The CDR3 covers 15 residues. CDR3 sequence: CASSLVIWGAYEQYF. In DNA form, the CDR3 reads TGTGCCAGCAGCTTAGTTATATGGGGGGCCTACGAGCAGTACTTC.